The TCR beta chain described here comes from a study of OX40 agonist ivuxolimab in advanced cancers. At the level of the study: In three patients, partial responses were observed, one with hepatocellular carcinoma and two with cutaneous melanoma.

V lost 0 bases to trimming and J lost 1 base, with 11 bases between them. The CDR3 extends over 16 amino acids. Germline loops: CDR1 MNHNS, CDR2 SASEGT. Concerning this clone itself: Antigen specificity is unknown.

Method: immunoSEQ multiplex PCR; TCRdb's copy keeps in-frame clones and lacks some. The repertoire holds about 64,000 clones, with 80% to 90% as singletons. Broader study findings: CD4+ and CD8+ blood T cells expanded clonally by week 6 at 0.1 to 3.0 mg/kg. Some of the lowest clonal expansion was seen in partial responders at 0.1-3.0 mg/kg.

The chain couples TRBV6-1 to TRBJ2-3; possibly TRBD1 or TRBD2 for D (6 bases each). Material: CD4+ or CD8+ T cells sorted from blood, obtained in a trial of the OX40 agonist ivuxolimab. This TCR came from an adult with an advanced solid tumor such as melanoma, head and neck, liver or kidney cancer. The CDR3 nucleotides are TGTGCCAGCAGTGAAGCTGGGGGGCAGGGCACAGATACGCAGTATTTT. Amino acid sequence: CASSEAGGQGTDTQYF.